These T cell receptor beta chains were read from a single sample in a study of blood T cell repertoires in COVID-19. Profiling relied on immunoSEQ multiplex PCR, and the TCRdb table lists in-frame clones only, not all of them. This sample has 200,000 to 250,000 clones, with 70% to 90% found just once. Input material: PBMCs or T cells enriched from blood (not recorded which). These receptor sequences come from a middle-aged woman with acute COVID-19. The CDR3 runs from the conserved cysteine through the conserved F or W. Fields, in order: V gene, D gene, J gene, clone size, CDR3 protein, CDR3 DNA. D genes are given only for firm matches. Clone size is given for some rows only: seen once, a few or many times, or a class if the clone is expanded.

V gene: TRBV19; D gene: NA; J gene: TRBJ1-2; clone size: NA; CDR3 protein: CASRTVDYGYTF; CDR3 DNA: TGTGCCAGCCGGACAGTCGACTATGGCTACACCTTC
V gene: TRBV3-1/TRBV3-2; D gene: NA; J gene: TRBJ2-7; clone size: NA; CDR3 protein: CASSQGNQLIGTPLEQYF; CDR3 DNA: TGTGCCAGCAGCCAAGGGAACCAATTGATTGGGACACCCCTCGAGCAGTACTTC
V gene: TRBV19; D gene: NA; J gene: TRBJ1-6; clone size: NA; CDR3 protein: CASSITLSGSPLHF; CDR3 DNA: TGTGCCAGTAGTATTACGTTGTCGGGTTCACCCCTCCACTTT
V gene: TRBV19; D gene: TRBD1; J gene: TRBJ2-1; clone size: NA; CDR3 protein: CASSPLTGGSEQFF; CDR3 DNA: TGTGCCAGTAGCCCACTAACAGGGGGCAGTGAGCAGTTCTTC
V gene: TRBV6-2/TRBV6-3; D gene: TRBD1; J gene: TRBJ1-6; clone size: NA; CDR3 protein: CASSWDRVGPPLHF; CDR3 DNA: TGTGCCAGCAGTTGGGACAGGGTGGGGCCACCCCTCCACTTT
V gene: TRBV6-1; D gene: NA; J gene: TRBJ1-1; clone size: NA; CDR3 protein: CASSEAWLIGQGNTEAFF; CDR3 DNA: TGTGCCAGCAGTGAAGCATGGTTGATAGGGCAGGGGAACACTGAAGCTTTCTTT
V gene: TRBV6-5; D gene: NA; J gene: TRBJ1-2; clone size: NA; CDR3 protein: CASSYDRGFFGYTF; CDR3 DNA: TGTGCCAGCAGTTACGATAGAGGGTTTTTCGGCTACACCTTC
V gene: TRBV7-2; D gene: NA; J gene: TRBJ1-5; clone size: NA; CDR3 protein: CASSLGGLQPQHF; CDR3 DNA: TGTGCCAGCAGCTTAGGCGGGCTTCAGCCCCAGCATTTT
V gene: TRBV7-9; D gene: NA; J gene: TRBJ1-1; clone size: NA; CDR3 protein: CASSLGGHTEAFF; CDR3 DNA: TGTGCCAGCAGCTTAGGGGGGCACACTGAAGCTTTCTTT
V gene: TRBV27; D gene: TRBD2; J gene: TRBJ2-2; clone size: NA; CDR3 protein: CASSLAGPTGELFF; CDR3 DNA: TGTGCCAGCAGCCTAGCGGGGCCCACCGGGGAGCTGTTTTTT
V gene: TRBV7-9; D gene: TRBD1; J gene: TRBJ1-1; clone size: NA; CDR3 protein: CASSEGQGGTEAFF; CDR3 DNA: TGTGCCAGCAGCGAGGGACAGGGGGGCACTGAAGCTTTCTTT
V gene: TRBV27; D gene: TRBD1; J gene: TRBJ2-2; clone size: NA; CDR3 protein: CASSLGRGHTGELFF; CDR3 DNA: TGTGCCAGCAGTTTAGGCAGGGGGCACACCGGGGAGCTGTTTTTT
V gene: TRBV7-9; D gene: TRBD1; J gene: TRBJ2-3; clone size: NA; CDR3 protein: CASSLGDRVTDTQYF; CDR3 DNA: TGTGCCAGCAGCTTAGGGGACAGGGTTACAGATACGCAGTATTTT
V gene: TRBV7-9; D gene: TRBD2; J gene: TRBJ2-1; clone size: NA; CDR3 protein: CASSLTGLEGNNEQFF; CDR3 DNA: TGTGCCAGCTCCCTAACGGGACTAGAAGGGAACAATGAGCAGTTCTTC
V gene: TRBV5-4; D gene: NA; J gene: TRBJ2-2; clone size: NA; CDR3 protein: CASSQGTRNTGELFF; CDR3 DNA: TGTGCCAGCAGCCAGGGGACACGGAACACCGGGGAGCTGTTTTTT
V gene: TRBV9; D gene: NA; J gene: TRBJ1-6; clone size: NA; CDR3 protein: CASSSETANNSPLHF; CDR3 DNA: TGTGCCAGCAGCTCCGAGACAGCTAATAATTCACCCCTCCACTTT
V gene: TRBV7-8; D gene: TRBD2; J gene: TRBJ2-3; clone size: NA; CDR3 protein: CASSLDRSSGDTQYF; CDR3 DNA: TGTGCCAGCAGCTTAGATAGGTCTAGCGGGGATACGCAGTATTTT
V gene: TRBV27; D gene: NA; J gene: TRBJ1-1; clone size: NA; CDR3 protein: CASSQGGGAFF; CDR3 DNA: TGTGCCAGCAGTCAGGGTGGTGGGGCTTTCTTT
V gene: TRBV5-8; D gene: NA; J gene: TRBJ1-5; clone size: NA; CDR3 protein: CASNRVVDQPQHF; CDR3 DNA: TGTGCCAGCAACAGGGTGGTTGATCAGCCCCAGCATTTT
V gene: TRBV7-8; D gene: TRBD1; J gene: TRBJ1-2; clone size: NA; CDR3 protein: CASSTRQGGYGYTF; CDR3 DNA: TGTGCCAGCAGCACCCGACAGGGCGGCTATGGCTACACCTTC
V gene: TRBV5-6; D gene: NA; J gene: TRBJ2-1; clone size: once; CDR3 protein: CASSPRLAMHNEQFF; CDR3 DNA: TGTGCCAGCAGCCCCCGGCTAGCGATGCACAATGAGCAGTTCTTC
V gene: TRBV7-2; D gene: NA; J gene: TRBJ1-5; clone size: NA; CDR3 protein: CASSLVGGQPQHF; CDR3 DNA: TGTGCCAGCAGCTTAGTTGGCGGTCAGCCCCAGCATTTT
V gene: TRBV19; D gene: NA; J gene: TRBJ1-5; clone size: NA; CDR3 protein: CASNRDPLAGYSNQPQHF; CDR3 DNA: TGTGCCAGTAACCGGGACCCCTTAGCGGGTTATAGCAATCAGCCCCAGCATTTT
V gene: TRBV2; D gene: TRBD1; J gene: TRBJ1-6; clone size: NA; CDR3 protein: CASRADRGNSPLHF; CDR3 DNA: TGTGCCAGCAGAGCCGACAGGGGAAATTCACCCCTCCACTTT
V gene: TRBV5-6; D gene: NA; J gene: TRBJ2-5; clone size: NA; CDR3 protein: CASSLVTEETQYF; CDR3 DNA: TGTGCCAGCAGCTTGGTGACAGAAGAGACCCAGTACTTC
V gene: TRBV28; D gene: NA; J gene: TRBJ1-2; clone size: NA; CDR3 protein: CASSSPRSGFTNYGYTF; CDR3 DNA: TGTGCCAGCAGTTCCCCTCGATCGGGTTTTACTAACTATGGCTACACCTTC
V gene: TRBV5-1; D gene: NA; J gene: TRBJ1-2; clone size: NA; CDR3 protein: CASSFSRGFGVGDHGYTF; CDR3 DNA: TGCGCCAGCAGCTTTTCCCGCGGATTCGGGGTTGGGGATCATGGCTACACCTTC
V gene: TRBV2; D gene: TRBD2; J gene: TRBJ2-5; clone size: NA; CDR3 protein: CASRLTSGGPQETQYF; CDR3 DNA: TGTGCCAGCAGGTTGACTAGCGGGGGGCCTCAAGAGACCCAGTACTTC
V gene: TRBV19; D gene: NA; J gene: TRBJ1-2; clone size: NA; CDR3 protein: CASSIRTREVGYTF; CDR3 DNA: TGTGCCAGTAGTATCCGGACCAGGGAGGTCGGCTACACCTTC
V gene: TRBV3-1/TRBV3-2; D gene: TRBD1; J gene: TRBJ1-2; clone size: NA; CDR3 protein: CASSPGQGPYYGYTF; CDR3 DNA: TGTGCCAGCAGCCCCGGACAGGGCCCGTACTATGGCTACACCTTC
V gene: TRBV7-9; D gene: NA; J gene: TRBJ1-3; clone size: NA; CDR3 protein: CASSHPSGNTIYF; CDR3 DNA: TGTGCCAGCAGCCATCCCTCTGGAAACACCATATATTTT
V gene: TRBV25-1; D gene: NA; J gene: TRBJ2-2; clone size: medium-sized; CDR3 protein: CASSESTDTGELFF; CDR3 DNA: TGTGCCAGCAGTGAATCCACGGACACCGGGGAGCTGTTTTTT
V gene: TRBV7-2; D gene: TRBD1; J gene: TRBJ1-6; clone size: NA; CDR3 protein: CASSLDRGYNSPLHF; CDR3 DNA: TGTGCCAGCAGCTTAGACAGGGGTTACAATTCACCCCTCCACTTT
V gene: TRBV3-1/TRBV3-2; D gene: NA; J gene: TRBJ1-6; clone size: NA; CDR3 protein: CASSQLTRGKLYNSPLHF; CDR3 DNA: TGTGCCAGCAGCCAACTCACGCGAGGGAAATTGTATAATTCACCCCTCCACTTT
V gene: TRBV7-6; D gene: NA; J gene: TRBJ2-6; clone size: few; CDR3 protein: CASSLRPSSGANVLTF; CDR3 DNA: TGTGCCAGCAGCTTGCGGCCCAGCTCTGGGGCCAACGTCCTGACTTTC
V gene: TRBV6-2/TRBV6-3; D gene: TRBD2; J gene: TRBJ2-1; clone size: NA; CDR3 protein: CASSTPHGGGVDEQFF; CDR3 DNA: TGTGCCAGCAGTACTCCCCACGGCGGGGGAGTCGATGAGCAGTTCTTC
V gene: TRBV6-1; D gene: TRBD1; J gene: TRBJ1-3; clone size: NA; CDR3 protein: CASSVSVGPQGAGNTIYF; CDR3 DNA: TGTGCCAGCAGTGTTTCCGTCGGCCCCCAGGGGGCTGGAAACACCATATATTTT
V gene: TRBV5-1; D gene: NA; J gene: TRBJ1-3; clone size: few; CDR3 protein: CASSSSGQNSGNTIYF; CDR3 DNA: TGCGCCAGCAGCTCCTCTGGACAGAACTCTGGAAACACCATATATTTT
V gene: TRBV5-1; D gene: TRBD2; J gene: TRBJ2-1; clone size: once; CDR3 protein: CASSAGDASSYNEQFF; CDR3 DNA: TGCGCCAGCAGCGCGGGGGACGCAAGCTCCTACAATGAGCAGTTCTTC
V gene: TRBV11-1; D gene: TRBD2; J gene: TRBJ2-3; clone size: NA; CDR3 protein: CASSTTLAGRTDTQYF; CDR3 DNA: TGTGCCAGCAGCACGACGTTAGCGGGAAGGACAGATACGCAGTATTTT
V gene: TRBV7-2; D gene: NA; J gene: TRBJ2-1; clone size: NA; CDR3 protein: CASSPRASDINEQFF; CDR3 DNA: TGTGCCAGCAGCCCCCGGGCTAGCGATATCAATGAGCAGTTCTTC
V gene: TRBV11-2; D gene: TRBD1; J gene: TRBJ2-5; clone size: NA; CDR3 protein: CASSSDRVEETQYF; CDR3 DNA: TGTGCCAGCAGCTCGGACAGGGTTGAGGAGACCCAGTACTTC
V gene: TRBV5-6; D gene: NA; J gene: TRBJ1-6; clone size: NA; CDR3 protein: CASSLWPSDYSPLHF; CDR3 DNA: TGTGCCAGCAGCTTGTGGCCCTCTGACTATTCACCCCTCCACTTT
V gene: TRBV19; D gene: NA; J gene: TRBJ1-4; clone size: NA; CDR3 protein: CASSIVDSANEKLFF; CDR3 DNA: TGTGCCAGTAGTATCGTGGACAGCGCCAATGAAAAACTGTTTTTT
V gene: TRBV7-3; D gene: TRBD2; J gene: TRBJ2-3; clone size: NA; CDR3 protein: CASSRSGGAETQYF; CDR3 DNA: TGTGCCAGCAGTCGTAGCGGGGGGGCGGAAACGCAGTATTTT
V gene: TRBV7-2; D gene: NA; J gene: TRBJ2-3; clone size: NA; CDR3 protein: CASSLERADTQYF; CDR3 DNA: TGTGCCAGCAGCTTAGAGAGGGCAGATACGCAGTATTTT
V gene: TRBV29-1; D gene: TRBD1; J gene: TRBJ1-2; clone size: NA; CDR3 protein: CSARMTGAYGYTF; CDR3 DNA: TGCAGCGCCCGGATGACAGGGGCCTATGGCTACACCTTC
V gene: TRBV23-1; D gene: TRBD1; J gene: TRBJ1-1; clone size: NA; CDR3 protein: CASSQAVQGTNHPNTEAFF; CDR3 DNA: TGCGCCAGCAGTCAAGCGGTACAGGGGACGAATCACCCGAACACTGAAGCTTTCTTT
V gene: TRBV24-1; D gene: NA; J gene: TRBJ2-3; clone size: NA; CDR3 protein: CATSDRTTDTQYF; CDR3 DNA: TGTGCCACCAGTGACCGGACTACAGATACGCAGTATTTT
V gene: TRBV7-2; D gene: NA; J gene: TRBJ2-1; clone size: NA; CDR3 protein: CASSRRDRISYNEQFF; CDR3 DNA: TGTGCCAGCAGTAGGCGGGACCGCATCTCCTACAATGAGCAGTTCTTC
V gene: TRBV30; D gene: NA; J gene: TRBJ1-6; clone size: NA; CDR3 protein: CAWSCREGRFNSPLHF; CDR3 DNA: TGTGCCTGGAGTTGCAGGGAAGGGCGATTTAATTCACCCCTCCACTTT
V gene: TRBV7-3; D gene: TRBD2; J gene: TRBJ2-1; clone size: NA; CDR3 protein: CASSWGLAGTNEQFF; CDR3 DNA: TGTGCCAGCAGCTGGGGACTAGCGGGGACCAATGAGCAGTTCTTC
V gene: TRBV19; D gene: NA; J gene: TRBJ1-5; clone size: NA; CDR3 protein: CASSIEGRGYQPQHF; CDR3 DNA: TGTGCCAGTAGTATAGAAGGCAGGGGATATCAGCCCCAGCATTTT